Each of the 6 T cell receptor beta chains below was sequenced from the same sample in a study of CD8+CD57+ T cells in acquired aplastic anemia. The TCR beta profiling, which covered VDJ combination and CDR3 sequence, was carried out using genomic DNA as the template. MiXCR was run by TCRdb on the reads, yielding one entry per CDR3 protein. The sample lists 300,000 or so distinct CDR3 sequences, approximately 58% occurring once. Those patients picked for sequencing had displayed CD8+CD57+ cell expansion on flow cytometry. The sample comprised sorted CD4+, CD8+, or CD8+CD57+ T cells (not recorded which) from PBMCs. These receptors all come from a human donor with aplastic anemia.

The gene calls are TRBV7-6 and TRBJ2-2; tentatively, D is TRBD1 (5 bases). Germline values: CDR1 SGHVS, CDR2 FNYEAQ. With 2 bases removed from V and 4 bases from J, the gap between germline ends came to 8 bases. The CDR3 runs 14 residues. CDR3 residues: CASSLMGLTGELFF. CDR3 bases: TGTGCCAGCAGCTTAATGGGGCTCACCGGGGAGCTGTTTTTT. The full variable domain, in which reference TRBV7-6 and TRBJ2-2 provide the parts outside the CDR3, is GAGVSQSPRYKVTKRGQDVALRCDPISGHVSLYWYRQALGQGPEFLTYFNYEAQQDKSGLPNDRFSAERPEGSISTLTIQRTEQRDSAMYRCASSLMGLTGELFFGEGSRLTVL.

Concerning this clonotype: A much larger clone is a single base away; this may be a read error. The chain combines TRBV12-3 or TRBV12-4 with TRBJ2-2; D may be TRBD2 (6 bases). CDR3 size: 15 residues. This chain's CDR3 is CAGSPPGLSPGKLFF. Written as DNA, the CDR3 is TGTGCCGGCAGTCCGCCGGGACTCTCCCCCGGGAAGCTGTTTTTT.

The table lists this clonotype with a few counts. V is TRBV9 and J is TRBJ1-2; a weak D match, TRBD1 (6 bases). The CDR3 is made up of 13 amino acids. V was pared by 2 bases and J by 7 bases, with 12 bases between. Germline CDR1 is SGDLS and CDR2 is YYNGEE. The CDR3 reads CASSVTGYGGYTF. CDR3 nucleotide sequence: TGTGCCAGCAGCGTTACAGGGTACGGTGGCTACACCTTC.

The table lists this clonotype with a few counts. V and J are TRBV2 and TRBJ2-7; D unclear. CDR3 length: 15 residues. V was pared by 0 bases and J by 5 bases, with 14 bases between. CDR1 is SNHLY, CDR2 FYNNEI, per germline. CDR3 coding DNA: TGTGCCAGCAGTGAAGCGTATAACCGGGTTAACGAGCAGTACTTC. It is translated as CASSEAYNRVNEQYF. The whole variable domain, remainder taken from reference TRBV2 and TRBJ2-7, is EPEVTQTPSHQVTQMGQEVILRCVPISNHLYFYWYRQILGQKVEFLVSFYNNEISEKSEIFDDQFSVERPDGSNFTLKIRSTKLEDSAMYFCASSEAYNRVNEQYFGPGTRLTVT.

The J gene is TRBJ1-3, the V gene TRBV19; no clear D gene. Trimming took off 8 bases at V and 0 bases at J, with 14 bases between the two ends. This CDR3 is built from 15 residues. Germline V gene lookup returns CDR1 LNHDA and CDR2 SQIVND (reference sequence). This CDR3 reads CASAATDYSGNTIYF. The CDR3 DNA is TGTGCCAGTGCGGCGACGGATTACTCTGGAAACACCATATATTTT.

Here the CDR3 reads CATGLSGNYEQYF. The CDR3 bases are TGTGCCACTGGATTAAGCGGAAACTACGAGCAGTACTTC. The chain uses TRBV10-3 and TRBJ2-7, with TRBD2 as a possible D gene (5 bases). V lost 10 bases, J lost 3 bases, and 16 bases lay in between. This CDR3 has 13 residues. CDR1 is ENHRY, CDR2 SYGVKD, per germline.